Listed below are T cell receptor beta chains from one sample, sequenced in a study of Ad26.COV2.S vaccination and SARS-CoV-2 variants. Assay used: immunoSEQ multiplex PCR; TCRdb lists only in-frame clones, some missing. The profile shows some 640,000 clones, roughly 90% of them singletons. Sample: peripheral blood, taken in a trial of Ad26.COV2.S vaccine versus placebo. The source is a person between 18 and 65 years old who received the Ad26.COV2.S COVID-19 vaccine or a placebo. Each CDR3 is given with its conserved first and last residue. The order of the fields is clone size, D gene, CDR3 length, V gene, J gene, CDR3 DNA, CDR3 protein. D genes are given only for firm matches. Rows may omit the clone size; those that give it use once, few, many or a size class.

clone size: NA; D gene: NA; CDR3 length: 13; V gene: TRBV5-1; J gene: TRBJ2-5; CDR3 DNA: TGCGCCAGCAGCACGGGGATGCAAGAGACCCAGTACTTC; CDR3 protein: CASSTGMQETQYF
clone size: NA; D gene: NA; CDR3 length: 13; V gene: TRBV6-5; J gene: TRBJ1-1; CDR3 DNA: TGTGCCAGCACCTTTACTGGACAGTATGAAGCTTTCTTT; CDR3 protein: CASTFTGQYEAFF
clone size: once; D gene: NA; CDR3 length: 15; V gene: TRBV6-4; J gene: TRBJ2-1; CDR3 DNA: TGTGCCAGCAGTGATGAGGCAAGCTCCTACAATGAGCAGTTCTTC; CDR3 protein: CASSDEASSYNEQFF
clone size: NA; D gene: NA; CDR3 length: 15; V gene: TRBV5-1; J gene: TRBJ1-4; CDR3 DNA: TGCGCCAGCGGGCTTGGGGGATCAACTAATGAAAAACTGTTTTTT; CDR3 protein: CASGLGGSTNEKLFF
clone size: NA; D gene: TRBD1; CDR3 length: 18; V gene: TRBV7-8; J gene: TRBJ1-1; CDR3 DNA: TGTGCCAGCAGCTTAGCCCATAGACAGGGCACCATAAACACTGAAGCTTTCTTT; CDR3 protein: CASSLAHRQGTINTEAFF
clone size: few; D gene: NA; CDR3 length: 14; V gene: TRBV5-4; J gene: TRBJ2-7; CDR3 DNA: TGTGCCAGCAGCTTGGACAGTTCGAGAGGCGAGCAGTACTTC; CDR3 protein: CASSLDSSRGEQYF
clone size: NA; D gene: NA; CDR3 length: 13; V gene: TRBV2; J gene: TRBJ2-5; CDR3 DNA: TGTGCCAGCCGCGCAGGGGAGTCGGAGACCCAGTACTTC; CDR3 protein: CASRAGESETQYF
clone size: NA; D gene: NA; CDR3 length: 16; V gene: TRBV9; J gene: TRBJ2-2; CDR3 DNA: TGTGCCAGCAGCGTAGGTGGGGCCCCGAACACCGGGGAGCTGTTTTTT; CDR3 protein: CASSVGGAPNTGELFF
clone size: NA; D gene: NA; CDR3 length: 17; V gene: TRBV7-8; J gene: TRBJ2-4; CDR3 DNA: TGTGCCAGCAGCTCCCGGGCCACAACACTAGCCAAAAACATTCAGTACTTC; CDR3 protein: CASSSRATTLAKNIQYF
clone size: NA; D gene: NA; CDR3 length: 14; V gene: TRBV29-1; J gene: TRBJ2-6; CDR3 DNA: TGCAGCGTTGAGGCTCGAGCTGGGGCCAACGTCCTGACTTTC; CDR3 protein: CSVEARAGANVLTF
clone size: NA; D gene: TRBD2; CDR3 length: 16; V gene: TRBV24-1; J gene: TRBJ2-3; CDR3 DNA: TGTGCCACCAGTGATTTCACGAGCGGGAGACGAGATACGCAGTATTTT; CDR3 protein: CATSDFTSGRRDTQYF
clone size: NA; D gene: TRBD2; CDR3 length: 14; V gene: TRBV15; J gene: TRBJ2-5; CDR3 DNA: TGTGCCACCCTGCCTAGCGGGGGAGCGGAGACCCAGTACTTC; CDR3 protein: CATLPSGGAETQYF
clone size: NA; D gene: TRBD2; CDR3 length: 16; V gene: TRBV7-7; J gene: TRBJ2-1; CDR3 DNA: TGTGCTAGCAGCTTAGCGCGGGAGGGCCCTTACAATGAGCAGTTCTTC; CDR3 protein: CASSLAREGPYNEQFF
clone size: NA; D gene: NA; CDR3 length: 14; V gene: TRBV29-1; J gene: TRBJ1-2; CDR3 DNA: TGCAGCGTTGAAGCTCGCATCGACAGCTATGGCTACACCTTC; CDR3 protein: CSVEARIDSYGYTF
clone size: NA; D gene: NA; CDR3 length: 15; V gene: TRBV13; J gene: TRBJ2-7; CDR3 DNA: TGTGCCAGCAGCCCGCGAGGGACATCCACCTACGAGCAGTACTTC; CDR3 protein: CASSPRGTSTYEQYF
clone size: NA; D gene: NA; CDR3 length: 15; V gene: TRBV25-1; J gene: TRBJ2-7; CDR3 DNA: TGTGCCAGCAGTGTGATTGGAGCAGGGGTCTACGAGCAGTACTTC; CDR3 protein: CASSVIGAGVYEQYF
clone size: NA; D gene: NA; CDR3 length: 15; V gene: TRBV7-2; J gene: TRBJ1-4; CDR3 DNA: TGTGCCAGCAGCGGCCAAGGGCAAATCAATGAAAAACTGTTTTTT; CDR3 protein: CASSGQGQINEKLFF
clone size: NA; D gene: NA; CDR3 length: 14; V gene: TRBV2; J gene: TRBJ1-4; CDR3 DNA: TGTGCCAGCAGTTTGGGGGTAGCTAATGAAAAACTGTTTTTT; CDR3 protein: CASSLGVANEKLFF
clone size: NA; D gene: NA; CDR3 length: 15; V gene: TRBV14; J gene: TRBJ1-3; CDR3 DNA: TGTGCCAGCAGCCAAGATCCGCAGGTCCGAAACACCATATATTTT; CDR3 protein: CASSQDPQVRNTIYF
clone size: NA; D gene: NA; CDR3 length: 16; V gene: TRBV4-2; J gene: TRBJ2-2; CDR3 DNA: TGTGCCAGCAGCCAGGGGGAGGGGGCGAACACCGGGGAGCTGTTTTTT; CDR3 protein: CASSQGEGANTGELFF
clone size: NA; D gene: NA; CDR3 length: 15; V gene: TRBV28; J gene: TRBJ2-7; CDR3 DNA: TGTGCCAGCAGTAGAACAGGGGGGGGCTCCTACGAGCAGTACTTC; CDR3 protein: CASSRTGGGSYEQYF
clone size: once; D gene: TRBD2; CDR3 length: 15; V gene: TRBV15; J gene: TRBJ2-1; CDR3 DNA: TGTGCCACCAGCAGCCCGGGACTAGGAGGGAATGAGCAGTTCTTC; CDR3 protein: CATSSPGLGGNEQFF
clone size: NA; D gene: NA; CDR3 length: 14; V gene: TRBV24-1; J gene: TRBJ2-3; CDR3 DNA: TGTGCCACCAGTGACCGCCGGGGCGGTTATACGCAGTATTTT; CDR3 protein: CATSDRRGGYTQYF
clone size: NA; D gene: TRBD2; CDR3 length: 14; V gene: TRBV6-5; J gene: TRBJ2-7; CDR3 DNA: TGTGCCAGCGCCCGGAGCGGGAGGAGCTACGAGCAGTACTTC; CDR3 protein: CASARSGRSYEQYF
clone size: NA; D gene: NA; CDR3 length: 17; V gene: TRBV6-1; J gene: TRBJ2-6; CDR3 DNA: TGTGCCAGCAGTGAGGGACAAGGGACCTCTGGGGCCAACGTCCTGACTTTC; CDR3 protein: CASSEGQGTSGANVLTF
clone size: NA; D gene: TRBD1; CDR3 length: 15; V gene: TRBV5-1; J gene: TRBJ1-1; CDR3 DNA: TGCGCCAGCAGCTTGCAGACAGGGCAGAACACTGAAGCTTTCTTT; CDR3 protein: CASSLQTGQNTEAFF
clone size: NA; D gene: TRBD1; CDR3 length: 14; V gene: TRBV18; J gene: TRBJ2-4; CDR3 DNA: TGTGCCAGCTCCCTATGGGACAGGGTGGACATTCAGTACTTC; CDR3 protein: CASSLWDRVDIQYF
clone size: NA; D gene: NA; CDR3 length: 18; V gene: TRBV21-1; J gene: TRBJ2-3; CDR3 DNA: TGTGCCAGCAGCAAAGAGAAAACTAGCGGGAGATGGACAGATACGCAGTATTTT; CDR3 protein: CASSKEKTSGRWTDTQYF
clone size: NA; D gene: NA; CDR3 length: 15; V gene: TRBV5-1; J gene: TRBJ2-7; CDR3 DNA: TGCGCCAGCAGAACTGGCGACTTAATCGGCGACGAGCAGTACTTC; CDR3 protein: CASRTGDLIGDEQYF
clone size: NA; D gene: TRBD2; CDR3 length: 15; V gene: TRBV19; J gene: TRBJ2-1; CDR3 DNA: TGTGCCAGTGCGGACGGGACTAGGATGTCAGGTGAGCAGTTCTTC; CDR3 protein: CASADGTRMSGEQFF
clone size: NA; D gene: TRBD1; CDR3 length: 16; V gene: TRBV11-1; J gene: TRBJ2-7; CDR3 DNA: TGTGCCAGCAGCTTAAGGTTAGGGACAGCCACCTACGAGCAGTACTTC; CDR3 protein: CASSLRLGTATYEQYF